This T cell receptor (beta chain) was obtained from a study of T-cell memory formation after mild COVID-19. Background on the study: Largely, the TCR clusters proved donor specific. Study-level results: CD4+ bias marked clones expanding day 15 to 37, unlike balanced contracting clones. CD4+ clones that contracted lay mainly in CM and EM; CD8+ ones lay in EMRA.

Notes on this clonotype: Antigen specificity is unknown.

A 5'RACE reaction primed in the constant segment made cDNA libraries of TCR alpha and TCR beta, and these carried sample barcodes and UMIs. TCRdb re-derived calls from the 5' RACE reads in MiXCR, one entry per CDR3 protein. Here the sample spans some 120,000 distinct CDR3 sequences, approximately 17% being singletons. CDR3 length: 16 amino acids. Deletions cut 1 base from V and 1 base from J, with 11 bases between. Germline loops: CDR1 SGHTA, CDR2 FQGNSA. The TCR comes from a young man who had mild COVID-19 (a few samples of this study predate the infection). Cell type and time point are not known. The sample taken for sequencing was PBMCs or a T cell subset sorted from them (not recorded which). The V call is TRBV7-2, the J call TRBJ2-1, with D perhaps TRBD2 (6 bases). The CDR3 protein is CASSLEAGRSYNEQFF. CDR3 nucleotide sequence: TGTGCCAGCAGCTTAGAGGCAGGGAGGTCCTACAATGAGCAGTTCTTC.